One sample yielded the 5 T cell receptor beta chains listed below, sequenced in a study of shared T cell receptors in the human thymus. Clones were read by immunoSEQ multiplex PCR, and TCRdb kept only the in-frame ones, dropping some. The table records about 660,000 clones, roughly 86% of them present only once. These records were also assigned to another study, of human thymus T cells.

The sample taken for sequencing was thymocytes. The source is a boy in the first two years of life with a congenital heart defect.

DNA of the CDR3: TGCGCCAGCAGCCCAAGACTAGCAGACCAAGAGACCCAGTACTTC. Amino acids: CASSPRLADQETQYF. This rearrangement joins TRBV5-1 to TRBJ2-5, with TRBD2 identical over 7 bases. CDR1 and CDR2 (germline): SGHRS, YFSETQ. V shed 4 bases, J shed 0 bases, and the junction held 6 bases outside the gene matches. The CDR3 length is 15 residues.

As concerns this clone: As the CDR3 is not closed by the conserved phenylalanine or tryptophan, this likely results from a read error. The rearrangement joins TRBV4-3 to TRBJ2-2; 11 nucleotides align to TRBD2. Germline values: CDR1 LGHNA, CDR2 YSLEER. The CDR3 is 18 amino acids. Trimming removed 0 bases from V and 2 bases from J; junction bases left unmatched: 5. CDR3 sequence: CASSQEPGLAANTGELFS. The CDR3 nucleotides read TGCGCCAGCAGCCAAGAGCCGGGACTAGCGGCTAACACCGGGGAGCTGTTTTCT.

The chain is built from TRBV25-1 and TRBJ2-3; perhaps TRBD2 as D (6 bases). V was pared by 8 bases and J by 13 bases, with 16 bases between. The CDR3 is 11 residues long. Germline V lookup: CDR1 MGHDK, CDR2 SYGVNS. CDR3 DNA sequence: TGTGCCAGCCTGGGCCGATCGGGGGAGTATTTT. Amino acid sequence: CASLGRSGEYF.

This clone is a singleton in its sample. The chain is built from TRBV19 and TRBJ2-5; 8 bases align to TRBD1. Germline V gene data show CDR1 as LNHDA and CDR2 as SQIVND (reference sequence). The CDR3 is made up of 15 amino acids. Trimming removed 7 bases from V and 1 base from J; junction bases left unmatched: 8. The CDR3 coding sequence is TGTGCCAGTAAGGGGACAGGCACCTTCCAAGAGACCCAGTACTTC. Residues: CASKGTGTFQETQYF.

This rearrangement joins TRBV5-4 to TRBJ2-5; 8 nucleotides line up with TRBD1. The CDR3 covers 18 residues. The ends lost 4 bases at V and 4 bases at J; junction bases unmatched: 18. From germline, CDR1 is SGHNT and CDR2 YYREEE (reference sequence). CDR3 in amino acids: CASSLLDRDGRLRETQYF. As DNA, the CDR3 is TGTGCCAGCAGCCTTTTGGACAGGGATGGTAGGTTGCGAGAGACCCAGTACTTC. Looking up the rest from reference TRBV5-4 and TRBJ2-5 gives the full variable domain: ETGVTQSPTHLIKTRGQQVTLRCSSQSGHNTVSWYQQALGQGPQFIFQYYREEENGRGNFPPRFSGLQFPNYSSELNVNALELDDSALYLCASSLLDRDGRLRETQYFGPGTRLLVL.